A selection of T cell receptor beta chains follows, all from one sample in a study of blood T cell repertoires in COVID-19. Only in-frame clones appear in the TCRdb table, and some are missing; sequencing was by immunoSEQ multiplex PCR. The sample holds 92,000 or so clones, approximately 75% seen once. The sequenced sample consisted of peripheral blood. All receptors come from a woman older than 75 with acute or convalescent COVID-19. CDR3s include the opening cysteine and the closing phenylalanine or tryptophan. The order of the fields is CDR3 length, J gene, V gene, clone size, D gene, CDR3 protein, CDR3 DNA. D genes are given only for firm matches. Only some rows state a clone size, as once, few, many or a class for expanded clones.

length: 14
J: TRBJ1-1
V: TRBV5-1
size: NA
D: TRBD1
CDR3: CASSEGTGDTEAFF
DNA: TGCGCCAGCAGCGAGGGGACAGGGGACACTGAAGCTTTCTTT

length: 14
J: TRBJ1-4
V: TRBV11-1
size: NA
D: NA
CDR3: CASSLASGSGKLFF
DNA: TGTGCCAGCAGCTTAGCGTCCGGGTCCGGAAAACTGTTTTTT

length: 13
J: TRBJ1-1
V: TRBV15
size: NA
D: NA
CDR3: CATSRDAAVEAFF
DNA: TGTGCCACCAGCAGAGATGCGGCTGTTGAAGCTTTCTTT

length: 14
J: TRBJ1-2
V: TRBV10-1
size: NA
D: NA
CDR3: CASSERGGWYGYTF
DNA: TGCGCCAGCAGTGAGCGGGGTGGGTGGTATGGCTACACCTTC

length: 15
J: TRBJ1-6
V: TRBV5-1
size: NA
D: TRBD1
CDR3: CASSLGGTVVAPLHF
DNA: TGCGCCAGCAGCTTGGGGGGGACAGTAGTAGCACCCCTCCACTTT

length: 17
J: TRBJ1-4
V: TRBV3-1/TRBV3-2
size: NA
D: NA
CDR3: CASSQEVAPNRDAKLFF
DNA: TGTGCCAGCAGCCAAGAGGTCGCCCCGAACAGGGACGCAAAACTGTTTTTT

length: 15
J: TRBJ1-4
V: TRBV5-8
size: few
D: TRBD1
CDR3: CASSGGTGANEKLFF
DNA: TGTGCCAGCAGCGGAGGGACAGGGGCTAATGAAAAACTGTTTTTT

length: 16
J: TRBJ2-7
V: TRBV6-2/TRBV6-3
size: NA
D: TRBD2
CDR3: CASSYPPSGAFQKQYF
DNA: TGTGCCAGCAGTTACCCTCCTAGCGGGGCCTTCCAAAAGCAGTACTTC

length: 15
J: TRBJ2-1
V: TRBV6-6
size: NA
D: TRBD1
CDR3: CASSYSQGAHNEQFF
DNA: TGTGCCAGCAGTTACTCGCAGGGGGCGCACAATGAGCAGTTCTTC

length: 16
J: TRBJ1-2
V: TRBV7-2
size: once
D: TRBD1
CDR3: CASTLLPGQGASGYTF
DNA: TGTGCCAGCACCCTCCTACCGGGACAGGGGGCGAGTGGCTACACCTTC

length: 12
J: TRBJ1-1
V: TRBV30
size: NA
D: NA
CDR3: CAWRRVSTEAFF
DNA: TGTGCCTGGAGGCGGGTGAGCACTGAAGCTTTCTTT

length: 16
J: TRBJ1-3
V: TRBV6-6
size: NA
D: TRBD1
CDR3: CASSTPDRGAGNTIYF
DNA: TGTGCCAGCAGTACACCGGACAGGGGGGCGGGAAACACCATATATTTT

length: 15
J: TRBJ2-1
V: TRBV7-3
size: NA
D: NA
CDR3: CASSLNTSPKFEQFF
DNA: TGTGCCAGCAGCTTAAATACTAGCCCGAAGTTTGAGCAGTTCTTC

length: 13
J: TRBJ1-5
V: TRBV2
size: NA
D: NA
CDR3: CASLADGYQPQHF
DNA: TGTGCCAGCCTGGCAGATGGCTATCAGCCCCAGCATTTT

length: 15
J: TRBJ1-4
V: TRBV5-1
size: NA
D: NA
CDR3: CASSPGRGTNEKLFF
DNA: TGCGCCAGCAGCCCCGGACGGGGAACTAATGAAAAACTGTTTTTT

length: 15
J: TRBJ1-1
V: TRBV9
size: NA
D: NA
CDR3: CASSVGPGHGLEAFF
DNA: TGTGCCAGCAGCGTGGGACCGGGACACGGATTAGAAGCTTTCTTT

length: 13
J: TRBJ2-1
V: TRBV7-6
size: NA
D: NA
CDR3: CASSLRLPEEQFF
DNA: TGTGCCAGCAGCTTGAGGCTTCCGGAGGAGCAGTTCTTC

length: 16
J: TRBJ1-2
V: TRBV19
size: NA
D: NA
CDR3: CASSLYSDSYVGGYTF
DNA: TGTGCCAGTAGTCTTTACTCGGACAGCTATGTGGGGGGCTACACCTTC

length: 13
J: TRBJ2-5
V: TRBV10-3
size: NA
D: NA
CDR3: CAIRSDSQETQYF
DNA: TGTGCCATCCGGTCAGACAGCCAAGAGACCCAGTACTTC

length: 13
J: TRBJ1-5
V: TRBV18
size: NA
D: NA
CDR3: CASSPRGNQPQHF
DNA: TGTGCCAGCTCACCGAGGGGCAATCAGCCCCAGCATTTT

length: 15
J: TRBJ2-7
V: TRBV19
size: NA
D: NA
CDR3: CASSTSPDSSYEQYF
DNA: TGTGCCAGTAGTACCTCTCCGGACAGCTCCTACGAGCAGTACTTC

length: 13
J: TRBJ1-5
V: TRBV2
size: NA
D: NA
CDR3: CASSGSIRRPQHF
DNA: TGTGCCAGCAGTGGGTCTATACGTCGGCCCCAGCATTTT

length: 14
J: TRBJ1-6
V: TRBV7-6
size: NA
D: TRBD1
CDR3: CASSSTGVNSPLHF
DNA: TGTGCCAGCAGCTCGACAGGGGTAAACTCACCCCTCCACTTT

length: 15
J: TRBJ1-1
V: TRBV28
size: NA
D: NA
CDR3: CATSDVQGGYTEAFF
DNA: TGTGCCACCTCGGACGTACAGGGAGGGTACACTGAAGCTTTCTTT

length: 15
J: TRBJ2-2
V: TRBV9
size: NA
D: NA
CDR3: CASSVDSPNTGELFF
DNA: TGTGCCAGCAGCGTAGACAGTCCGAACACCGGGGAGCTGTTTTTT

length: 14
J: TRBJ1-2
V: TRBV5-1
size: NA
D: TRBD1
CDR3: CASSRDRGFYGYTF
DNA: TGCGCCAGCAGCCGGGACAGGGGTTTCTATGGCTACACCTTC

length: 14
J: TRBJ2-1
V: TRBV5-1
size: few
D: NA
CDR3: CASSLAGTHNEQFF
DNA: TGCGCCAGCAGCTTGGCCGGGACACACAATGAGCAGTTCTTC

length: 12
J: TRBJ1-5
V: TRBV6-6
size: few
D: NA
CDR3: CASMRANQPQHF
DNA: TGTGCCAGCATGAGGGCCAATCAGCCCCAGCATTTT

length: 14
J: TRBJ1-2
V: TRBV6-2/TRBV6-3
size: NA
D: NA
CDR3: CASSNRAPHYGYTF
DNA: TGTGCCAGCAGCAACAGGGCCCCCCACTATGGCTACACCTTC

length: 14
J: TRBJ1-1
V: TRBV6-2/TRBV6-3
size: many
D: NA
CDR3: CASSSGFRGTEAFF
DNA: TGTGCCAGCAGTTCGGGGTTCAGGGGCACTGAAGCTTTCTTT

length: 15
J: TRBJ1-1
V: TRBV19
size: NA
D: NA
CDR3: CASSRQVRGSTEAFF
DNA: TGTGCCAGTAGTAGGCAGGTAAGGGGCAGCACTGAAGCTTTCTTT

length: 17
J: TRBJ2-1
V: TRBV4-1
size: NA
D: TRBD1
CDR3: CASSHPAGQGPYNEQFF
DNA: TGCGCCAGCAGCCATCCTGCGGGACAGGGGCCATACAATGAGCAGTTCTTC

length: 15
J: TRBJ2-5
V: TRBV18
size: NA
D: TRBD2
CDR3: CASSRSSGFLETQYF
DNA: TGTGCCAGCTCAAGGTCTAGCGGGTTCCTAGAGACCCAGTACTTC

length: 17
J: TRBJ2-7
V: TRBV25-1
size: NA
D: TRBD1
CDR3: CASSGARRTGIPYEQYF
DNA: TGTGCCAGCAGTGGGGCACGAAGGACAGGGATACCCTACGAGCAGTACTTC

length: 14
J: TRBJ1-6
V: TRBV19
size: NA
D: NA
CDR3: CASSTEVESSPLHF
DNA: TGTGCCAGTAGTACCGAGGTAGAGAGTTCACCCCTCCACTTT

length: 15
J: TRBJ1-1
V: TRBV5-4
size: NA
D: TRBD1
CDR3: CASSTWDRVDTEAFF
DNA: TGTGCCAGCAGCACCTGGGACAGGGTGGACACTGAAGCTTTCTTT

length: 17
J: TRBJ2-5
V: TRBV7-8
size: NA
D: TRBD2
CDR3: CASSSRFSGGARETQYF
DNA: TGTGCCAGCAGCTCACGGTTTAGCGGGGGGGCCCGGGAGACCCAGTACTTC

length: 14
J: TRBJ2-2
V: TRBV7-9
size: NA
D: TRBD2
CDR3: CAGDGTSGAGELFF
DNA: TGTGCCGGAGATGGGACTAGCGGGGCCGGGGAGCTGTTTTTT

length: 14
J: TRBJ1-4
V: TRBV2
size: NA
D: TRBD1
CDR3: CASGTGYDNEKLFF
DNA: TGTGCCAGCGGGACAGGGTATGATAATGAAAAACTGTTTTTT

length: 18
J: TRBJ2-1
V: TRBV5-1
size: NA
D: TRBD2
CDR3: CASSLGRLAGDSYNEQFF
DNA: TGCGCCAGCAGCCTTGGTCGACTAGCGGGGGATTCCTACAATGAGCAGTTCTTC

length: 17
J: TRBJ2-1
V: TRBV14
size: NA
D: TRBD2
CDR3: CASSLLTSGGPYNEQFF
DNA: TGTGCCAGCAGCCTCCTGACTAGCGGGGGGCCTTACAATGAGCAGTTCTTC

length: 15
J: TRBJ1-1
V: TRBV5-4
size: NA
D: TRBD1
CDR3: CASSYTDRPNTEAFF
DNA: TGTGCCAGCAGCTACACGGACAGGCCGAACACTGAAGCTTTCTTT

length: 12
J: TRBJ2-5
V: TRBV24-1
size: few
D: TRBD2
CDR3: CATGGDPETQYF
DNA: TGTGCCACCGGGGGGGACCCCGAGACCCAGTACTTC

length: 15
J: TRBJ2-2
V: TRBV5-1
size: NA
D: TRBD1
CDR3: CASSLEAGGTGELFF
DNA: TGCGCCAGCAGCTTGGAGGCAGGGGGCACCGGGGAGCTGTTTTTT

length: 16
J: TRBJ1-2
V: TRBV4-1
size: NA
D: NA
CDR3: CASSPGDEGNRYGYTF
DNA: TGCGCCAGCAGCCCGGGGGATGAGGGTAATCGGTATGGCTACACCTTC

length: 15
J: TRBJ2-2
V: TRBV3-1/TRBV3-2
size: NA
D: TRBD2
CDR3: CASSQGILAGGELFF
DNA: TGTGCCAGCAGCCAAGGGATTCTAGCGGGCGGGGAGCTGTTTTTT

length: 15
J: TRBJ1-2
V: TRBV6-5
size: few
D: TRBD1
CDR3: CASSYRQGLNYGYTF
DNA: TGTGCCAGCAGTTACAGACAGGGGTTGAACTATGGCTACACCTTC

length: 13
J: TRBJ1-1
V: TRBV25-1
size: once
D: NA
CDR3: CASSELRDTEAFF
DNA: TGTGCCAGCAGTGAATTGAGGGACACTGAAGCTTTCTTT

length: 17
J: TRBJ1-5
V: TRBV5-1
size: NA
D: TRBD1
CDR3: CASSLRPQGAGEGPQHF
DNA: TGCGCCAGCAGCTTGCGGCCACAGGGGGCCGGGGAGGGACCCCAGCATTTT

length: 14
J: TRBJ2-7
V: TRBV5-6
size: NA
D: NA
CDR3: CASSFYGGTYEQYF
DNA: TGTGCCAGCAGCTTTTACGGGGGAACCTACGAGCAGTACTTC

length: 14
J: TRBJ1-2
V: TRBV2
size: NA
D: NA
CDR3: CASSEAPGSRGYTF
DNA: TGTGCCAGCAGTGAAGCCCCAGGGTCGCGTGGCTACACCTTC

length: 14
J: TRBJ2-3
V: TRBV18
size: NA
D: NA
CDR3: CASSPPSGTDTQYF
DNA: TGTGCCAGCTCACCACCATCAGGCACAGATACGCAGTATTTT

length: 15
J: TRBJ2-7
V: TRBV18
size: NA
D: TRBD2
CDR3: CASSRIAGQAYEQYF
DNA: TGTGCCAGCTCCCGAATAGCGGGGCAGGCCTACGAGCAGTACTTC

length: 14
J: TRBJ1-1
V: TRBV5-4
size: many
D: NA
CDR3: CASSRERRSTEAFF
DNA: TGTGCCAGCAGTCGTGAAAGGAGATCCACTGAAGCTTTCTTT

length: 14
J: TRBJ2-3
V: TRBV7-9
size: NA
D: NA
CDR3: CASSLEEGTDTQYF
DNA: TGTGCCAGCAGCTTAGAGGAGGGCACAGATACGCAGTATTTT